These 25 T cell receptor beta chains share one sample of origin, sequenced in a study of blood T cell repertoires in COVID-19. Sequencing used immunoSEQ multiplex PCR; TCRdb keeps in-frame clones, though not all of them. This sample has some 300,000 clones, with roughly 91% found just once. Input material: PBMCs or T cells enriched from blood (not recorded which). Receptor source: a woman aged 45-59 years who had been exposed to COVID-19.

The chain uses TRBV14 and TRBJ2-7, with 7 bases lining up with TRBD2. Trimming removed 1 base from V and 4 bases from J; junction bases left unmatched: 13. The CDR3 spans 17 residues. The V gene's germline CDR1 is SGHDN and CDR2 FVKESK. CDR3 sequence reads: CASSQVRPGLPYYEQYF. CDR3 coding DNA: TGTGCCAGCAGCCAAGTTCGGCCGGGACTACCATATTACGAGCAGTACTTC.

V is TRBV15 and J is TRBJ1-2, with a possible D match to TRBD1 (6 bases). The germline CDR1 and CDR2 sequences are LNHNV and YYDKDF (reference sequence). Trimming took 3 bases from V and 2 from J, leaving 16 bases between them. The CDR3 length is 16 residues. The CDR3 here is CATSSAGGQGNYGYTF. CDR3 coding DNA: TGTGCCACCAGCAGTGCCGGCGGCCAGGGGAACTATGGCTACACCTTC.

V is TRBV12-3 or TRBV12-4 and J is TRBJ1-4; D might be TRBD1 (6 bases). This CDR3 spans 13 amino acids. V lost 8 bases and J lost 6, with 13 bases in between. CDR3 in amino acids: CASQRGGHEKLFF. The CDR3 nucleotides read TGTGCCAGCCAGAGAGGGGGTCATGAAAAACTGTTTTTT.

The J gene is TRBJ2-1, the V gene TRBV5-1; 11 bases match TRBD2. V shed 4 bases and J 4 bases; nucleotides not matched to a gene: 4. Germline CDR1 is SGHRS and CDR2 is YFSETQ. The CDR3 extends over 15 amino acids. DNA of the CDR3: TGCGCCAGCAGCGTTAGCGGGGGGGATTACAATGAGCAGTTCTTC. The encoded protein is CASSVSGGDYNEQFF.

V is TRBV18 and J is TRBJ2-7, with D perhaps matching TRBD1 (5 bases). CDR3 length: 12 amino acids. Germline V gene data show CDR1 as KGHSH and CDR2 as LQKENI. Trimming left V 3 bases short and J 7 bases short, with 10 bases between. CDR3: CASSPLQGEQYF. The DNA of the CDR3 is TGTGCCAGCTCACCGCTTCAGGGAGAGCAGTACTTC.

The chain employs TRBV19 and TRBJ1-1; 7 positions agree with TRBD1. The trim removed 6 bases at V and 0 bases at J, leaving 7 bases unmatched. The CDR3 is made up of 15 amino acids. Germline lookup yields CDR1 LNHDA and CDR2 SQIVND (reference sequence). CDR3 DNA: TGTGCCAGTAGCCCTCAGGGGGTCATGAACACTGAAGCTTTCTTT. Protein sequence: CASSPQGVMNTEAFF. Supplemented by reference TRBV19 and TRBJ1-1, the full variable domain reads DGGITQSPKYLFRKEGQNVTLSCEQNLNHDAMYWYRQDPGQGLRLIYYSQIVNDFQKGDIAEGYSVSREKKESFPLTVTSAQKNPTAFYLCASSPQGVMNTEAFFGQGTRLTVV.

This clone was seen only once. The J gene is TRBJ2-7, the V gene TRBV28; 9 positions agree with TRBD2. V was pared by 4 bases and J by 4 bases, with 8 bases of the junction left unmatched. The CDR3 sequence is 15 residues long. From germline, CDR1 is MDHEN and CDR2 SYDVKM. The CDR3: CASSSPASGEYEQYF. The CDR3 DNA follows: TGTGCCAGCAGTTCCCCCGCTAGCGGGGAATACGAGCAGTACTTC.

CDR3 sequence: CASRPGLLGVNYGYTF. The CDR3 nucleotides are TGCGCCAGCAGGCCAGGCCTCCTTGGTGTAAACTATGGCTACACCTTC. The chain carries TRBV5-1 and TRBJ1-2; D not resolved. Germline lookup yields CDR1 SGHRS and CDR2 YFSETQ. CDR3 size: 16 residues. Trimming cost V 5 bases and J 2 bases, with 19 bases left between them.

Written as DNA, the CDR3 is TGCGCCAGCAGCTTGGGGCAGGGGGCCCCCTACGAGCAGTACTTC. Translated, it gives CASSLGQGAPYEQYF. The chain is built from TRBV5-1 and TRBJ2-7, with 8 nucleotides matching TRBD1. Germline CDR1 reads SGHRS; CDR2 reads YFSETQ. The CDR3 spans 15 residues. After removal of 0 bases from V and 2 bases from J, the junction contained 4 bases not matched to a gene.

The rearrangement uses TRBV18 and TRBJ2-7; the match to TRBD1 covers 9 bases. The CDR3 loop spans 18 amino acids. V shed 3 bases and J 2 bases; nucleotides not matched to a gene: 14. Per germline, CDR1 KGHSH and CDR2 LQKENI. The DNA of the CDR3 is TGTGCCAGCTCACCGATTAGCATACAGGGGGCTGGGGCCTACGAGCAGTACTTC. It encodes CASSPISIQGAGAYEQYF.

This sequence joins TRBV19 and TRBJ2-5; 14 bases are shared with TRBD2. Germline V CDR1 and CDR2: LNHDA, SQIVND (reference sequence). This CDR3 has 15 amino acids. V shed 8 bases and J 4 bases; nucleotides not matched to a gene: 6. DNA for the CDR3: TGTGCCAGTCATCCCGGGACTAGCGGGGGAGAGACCCAGTACTTC. It is translated as CASHPGTSGGETQYF.

The CDR3 DNA is TGTGCCAGCAGCGTAACAGGGTTTCAGACGGACGAGCAGTACTTC. Protein: CASSVTGFQTDEQYF. This sequence joins TRBV9 and TRBJ2-7; D perhaps matches TRBD1 (6 bases). The CDR3 sequence is 15 residues long. Germline-derived CDR1 and CDR2 are SGDLS and YYNGEE. Trimming removed 1 base at V and 5 bases at J, with 16 bases between.

This clone was seen only a few times. V gene TRBV2 combines with J gene TRBJ1-5, with a weak D call TRBD1 (6 bases). Trimming cost V 6 bases and J 14 bases, with 20 bases left between them. Germline loops: CDR1 SNHLY, CDR2 FYNNEI. This CDR3 spans 13 amino acids. DNA of the CDR3: TGTGCCAGCAGCCTTTTTTTGGACAGTAAGAAGCATTTT. This gives the protein CASSLFLDSKKHF.

The chain uses TRBV6-5 and TRBJ1-4; TRBD1 aligns across 9 bases. V dropped 6 bases and J dropped 8; count of bases not matched to a gene: 10. Germline V gene lookup returns CDR1 MNHEY and CDR2 SVGAGI. This CDR3 region has 15 residues. The CDR3: CASRPPGTGLEKLFF. CDR3 nucleotides: TGTGCCAGCAGGCCCCCGGGGACAGGGCTGGAAAAACTGTTTTTT.

This sequence joins TRBV28 and TRBJ2-3; 11 positions agree with TRBD2. The trim removed 7 bases at V and 4 bases at J, leaving 16 bases unmatched. Germline loops: CDR1 MDHEN, CDR2 SYDVKM. The CDR3 has 18 residues. The CDR3 DNA sequence: TGTGCCAGCAAACCCACTGCTTCGCCTAGCGGGGGGTCAGATACGCAGTATTTT. It codes for CASKPTASPSGGSDTQYF.

In nucleotides, the CDR3 is TGTGCCAGCAGGGTCGGCAGCGGGCAGCAAGAGACCCAGTACTTC. Translated, it gives CASRVGSGQQETQYF. The chain recombines TRBV6-5 with TRBJ2-5; possible D gene TRBD2, 6 bases. This CDR3 is 15 amino acids long. The V end lost 6 bases, the J end lost 2 bases, and 16 bases lay between the germline ends. In germline, CDR1 is MNHEY, CDR2 SVGAGI.

CDR3 DNA sequence: TGTGCCAGCAGCCTTCGGGGGGGCCTGAACACTGAAGCTTTCTTT. The encoded protein is CASSLRGGLNTEAFF. The rearrangement joins TRBV11-1 to TRBJ1-1, with D perhaps matching TRBD1 (6 bases). The CDR3 loop spans 15 amino acids. V was clipped by 5 bases and J by 0 bases, with 13 bases between them. Germline V gene lookup returns CDR1 SGHAT and CDR2 FQDESV (reference sequence).

V gene TRBV19 combines with J gene TRBJ2-7, with D possibly TRBD1 on 5 matching bases. Germline values: CDR1 LNHDA, CDR2 SQIVND (reference sequence). V was pared by 6 bases and J by 0 bases, with 15 bases between. The CDR3 extends over 15 amino acids. The CDR3 loop reads CASSPRAGPSYEQYF. In nucleotides, the CDR3 is TGTGCCAGTAGCCCTAGGGCAGGGCCCTCCTACGAGCAGTACTTC.

The chain recombines TRBV7-6 with TRBJ1-3; 7 nucleotides match TRBD1. The CDR3 spans 16 residues. Germline V CDR1 and CDR2: SGHVS, FNYEAQ. The junction had 8 bases not matched to a gene; V was cut back by 5 bases and J by 1 base. In nucleotides, the CDR3 is TGTGCCAGCAGCCCTAATAGGGGGCTTTCTGGAAACACCATATATTTT. Amino acids: CASSPNRGLSGNTIYF.

The V and J genes are TRBV7-2 and TRBJ2-4, with no clear D. The CDR3 has 14 amino acids. CDR1 is SGHTA and CDR2 is FQGNSA in the germline V gene. Trimming took 3 bases from V and 2 from J, leaving 8 bases between them. CDR3 DNA sequence: TGTGCCAGCAGCTTCGAGGTTACCAAAAACATTCAGTACTTC. Its protein product is CASSFEVTKNIQYF.

The rearrangement links TRBV27 to TRBJ2-7, with 9 nucleotides matching TRBD1. Trimming took 4 bases from V and 0 from J; bases not matched to a gene: 7. From germline, CDR1 is MNHEY and CDR2 SMNVEV (reference sequence). The CDR3 loop spans 16 amino acids. The CDR3 region is CASSSATGGSSYEQYF. In DNA, the CDR3 is TGTGCCAGCAGTTCCGCGACAGGGGGGTCCTCCTACGAGCAGTACTTC.

This chain links TRBV7-2 with TRBJ2-2, with D tentatively TRBD1 (5 bases). Germline CDR1 is SGHTA and CDR2 is FQGNSA. Trimming shortened V by 2 bases and J by 6 bases, and 13 bases separated the two germline ends. CDR3 length: 15 amino acids. Written as DNA, the CDR3 is TGTGCCAGCAGCTTATCCCAGGGTGGATCCGGGGAGCTGTTTTTT. It specifies CASSLSQGGSGELFF. Variable domain in full (rest from reference TRBV7-2 and TRBJ2-2): GAGVSQSPSNKVTEKGKDVELRCDPISGHTALYWYRQSLGQGLEFLIYFQGNSAPDKSGLPSDRFSAERTGGSVSTLTIQRTQQEDSAVYLCASSLSQGGSGELFFGEGSRLTVL.

The chain has TRBV28 and TRBJ2-7, with a tentative D call TRBD1 (5 bases). CDR3 length: 13 residues. V lost 6 bases to trimming and J lost 6 bases, with 15 bases between them. The germline gives CDR1 MDHEN, CDR2 SYDVKM. The CDR3 DNA sequence: TGTGCCAGCAGATCGCCAGGGTTCGGCGAGCAGTACTTC. Translated: CASRSPGFGEQYF.

This chain connects TRBV19 to TRBJ1-4; 8 bases fit TRBD1. The CDR3 is made up of 16 amino acids. With V trimmed by 2 bases and J by 7 bases, 9 bases remained unmatched. The germline V gene encodes CDR1 LNHDA and CDR2 SQIVND (reference sequence). Written as DNA, the CDR3 is TGTGCCAGTAGTATATACCCCGAGACAGGGGTTGAAAAACTGTTTTTT. As protein: CASSIYPETGVEKLFF. Full variable domain (outside the CDR3, taken from reference TRBV19 and TRBJ1-4): DGGITQSPKYLFRKEGQNVTLSCEQNLNHDAMYWYRQDPGQGLRLIYYSQIVNDFQKGDIAEGYSVSREKKESFPLTVTSAQKNPTAFYLCASSIYPETGVEKLFFGSGTQLSVL.

V usage is TRBV5-1 and J usage is TRBJ1-4, with 8 bases identical to TRBD1. The V gene end was trimmed by 6 bases and the J gene end by 8 bases; junction bases not matched to a gene: 12. CDR1 and CDR2 (germline): SGHRS, YFSETQ. The CDR3 loop spans 15 amino acids. As DNA, the CDR3 is TGCGCCAGCACCCCGGGCGGACAGGGAGGAGAAAAACTGTTTTTT. This gives the protein CASTPGGQGGEKLFF. Using reference TRBV5-1 and TRBJ1-4 for the parts outside the CDR3, the full variable domain is KAGVTQTPRYLIKTRGQQVTLSCSPISGHRSVSWYQQTPGQGLQFLFEYFSETQRNKGNFPGRFSGRQFSNSRSEMNVSTLELGDSALYLCASTPGGQGGEKLFFGSGTQLSVL.